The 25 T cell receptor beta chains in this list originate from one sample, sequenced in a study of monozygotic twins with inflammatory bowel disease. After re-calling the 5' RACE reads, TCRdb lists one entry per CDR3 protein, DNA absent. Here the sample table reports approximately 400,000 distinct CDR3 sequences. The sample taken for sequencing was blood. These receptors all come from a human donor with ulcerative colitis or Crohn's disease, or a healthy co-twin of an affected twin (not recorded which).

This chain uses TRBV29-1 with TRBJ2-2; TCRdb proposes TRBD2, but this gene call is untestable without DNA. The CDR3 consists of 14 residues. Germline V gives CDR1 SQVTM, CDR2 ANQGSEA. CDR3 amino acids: CSVAGLASTGELFF.

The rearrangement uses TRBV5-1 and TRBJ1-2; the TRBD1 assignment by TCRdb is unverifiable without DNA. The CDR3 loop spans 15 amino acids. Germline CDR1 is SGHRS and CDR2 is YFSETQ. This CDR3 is CASSLHRGSGYGYTF. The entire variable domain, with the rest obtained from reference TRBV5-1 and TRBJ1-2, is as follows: KAGVTQTPRYLIKTRGQQVTLSCSPISGHRSVSWYQQTPGQGLQFLFEYFSETQRNKGNFPGRFSGRQFSNSRSEMNVSTLELGDSALYLCASSLHRGSGYGYTFGSGTRLTVV.

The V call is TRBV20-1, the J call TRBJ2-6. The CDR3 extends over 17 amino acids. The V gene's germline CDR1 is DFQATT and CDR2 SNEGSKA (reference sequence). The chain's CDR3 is CSARGRQGLSGANVLTF.

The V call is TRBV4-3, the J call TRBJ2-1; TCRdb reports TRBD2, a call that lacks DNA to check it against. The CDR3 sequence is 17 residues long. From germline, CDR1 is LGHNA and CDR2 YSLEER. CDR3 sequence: CASSQGAGTSAYNEQFF.

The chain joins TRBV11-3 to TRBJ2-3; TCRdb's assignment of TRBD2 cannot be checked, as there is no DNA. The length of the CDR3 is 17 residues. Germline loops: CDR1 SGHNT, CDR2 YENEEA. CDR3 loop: CASRPEGGSSLRDTQYF.

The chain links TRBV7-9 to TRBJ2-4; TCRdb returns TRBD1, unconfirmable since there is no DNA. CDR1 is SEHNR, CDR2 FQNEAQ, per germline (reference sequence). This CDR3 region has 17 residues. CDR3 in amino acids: CASSSLTGGEAKNIQYF.

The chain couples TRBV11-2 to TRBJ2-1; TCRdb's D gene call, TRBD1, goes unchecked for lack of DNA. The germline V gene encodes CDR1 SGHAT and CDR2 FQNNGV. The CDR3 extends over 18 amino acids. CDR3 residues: CASSLKGSGTYFYNEQFF.

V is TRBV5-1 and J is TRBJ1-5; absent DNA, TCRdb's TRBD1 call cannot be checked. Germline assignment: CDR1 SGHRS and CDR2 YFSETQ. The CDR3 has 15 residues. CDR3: CASSQVPGNNQPQHF.

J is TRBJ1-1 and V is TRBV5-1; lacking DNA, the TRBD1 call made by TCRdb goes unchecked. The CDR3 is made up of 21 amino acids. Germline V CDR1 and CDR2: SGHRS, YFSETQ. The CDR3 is CASSLAPTGLRNGTGNTEAFF. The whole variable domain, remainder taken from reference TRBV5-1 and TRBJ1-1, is KAGVTQTPRYLIKTRGQQVTLSCSPISGHRSVSWYQQTPGQGLQFLFEYFSETQRNKGNFPGRFSGRQFSNSRSEMNVSTLELGDSALYLCASSLAPTGLRNGTGNTEAFFGQGTRLTVV.

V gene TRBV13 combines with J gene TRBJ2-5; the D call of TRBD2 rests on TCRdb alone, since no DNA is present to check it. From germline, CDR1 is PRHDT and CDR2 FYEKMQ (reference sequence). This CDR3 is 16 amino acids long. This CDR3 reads CASSFQRGGLKETQYF.

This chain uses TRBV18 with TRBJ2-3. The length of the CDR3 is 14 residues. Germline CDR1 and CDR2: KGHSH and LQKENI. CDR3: CASSPPMNTDTQYF.

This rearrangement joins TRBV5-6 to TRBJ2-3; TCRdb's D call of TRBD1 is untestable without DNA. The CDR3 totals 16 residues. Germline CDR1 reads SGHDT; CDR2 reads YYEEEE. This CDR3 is CASSPIGQGLTDTQYF.

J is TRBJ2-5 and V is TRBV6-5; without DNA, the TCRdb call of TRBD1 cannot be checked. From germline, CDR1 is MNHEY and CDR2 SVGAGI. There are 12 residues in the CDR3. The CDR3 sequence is CASSQGTVTQYF.

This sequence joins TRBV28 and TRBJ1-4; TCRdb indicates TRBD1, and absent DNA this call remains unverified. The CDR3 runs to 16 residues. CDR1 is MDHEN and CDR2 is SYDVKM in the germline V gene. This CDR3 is CASSLGGQGMRGKLFF.

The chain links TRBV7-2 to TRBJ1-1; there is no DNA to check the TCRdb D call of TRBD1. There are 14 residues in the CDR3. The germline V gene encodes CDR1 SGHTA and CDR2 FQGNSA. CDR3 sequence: CASSALTRNAEAFF.

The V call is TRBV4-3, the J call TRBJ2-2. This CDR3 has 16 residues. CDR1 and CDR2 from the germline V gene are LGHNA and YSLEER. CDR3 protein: CASSLIVTFDTGELFF.

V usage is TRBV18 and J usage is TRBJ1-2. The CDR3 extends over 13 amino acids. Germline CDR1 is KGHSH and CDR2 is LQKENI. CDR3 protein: CASSPADGGGYTF.

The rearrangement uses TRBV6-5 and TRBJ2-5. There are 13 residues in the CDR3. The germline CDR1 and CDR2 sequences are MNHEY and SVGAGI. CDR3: CASSYGVKETQYF.

This CDR3 is CASSYSNLPEGTGELFF. This chain links TRBV6-5 with TRBJ2-2; with no DNA, the TCRdb D assignment of TRBD2 cannot be verified. In germline, CDR1 is MNHEY, CDR2 SVGAGI. CDR3 length: 17 residues.

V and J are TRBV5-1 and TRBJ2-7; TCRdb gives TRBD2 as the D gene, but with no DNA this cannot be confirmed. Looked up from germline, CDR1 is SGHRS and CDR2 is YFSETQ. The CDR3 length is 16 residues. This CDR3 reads CASSLGTSGDSYEQYF. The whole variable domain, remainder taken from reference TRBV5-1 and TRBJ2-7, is KAGVTQTPRYLIKTRGQQVTLSCSPISGHRSVSWYQQTPGQGLQFLFEYFSETQRNKGNFPGRFSGRQFSNSRSEMNVSTLELGDSALYLCASSLGTSGDSYEQYFGPGTRLTVT.

The CDR3: CSVQGSGEKLFF. The J gene is TRBJ1-4, the V gene TRBV29-1; there is no DNA to check the TCRdb D call of TRBD1. The CDR3 extends over 12 amino acids. Germline CDR1 reads SQVTM; CDR2 reads ANQGSEA.

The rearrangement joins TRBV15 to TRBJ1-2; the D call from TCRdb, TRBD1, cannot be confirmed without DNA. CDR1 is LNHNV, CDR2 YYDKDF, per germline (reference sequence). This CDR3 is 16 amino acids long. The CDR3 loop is CATSSLLSGQLYGYTF.

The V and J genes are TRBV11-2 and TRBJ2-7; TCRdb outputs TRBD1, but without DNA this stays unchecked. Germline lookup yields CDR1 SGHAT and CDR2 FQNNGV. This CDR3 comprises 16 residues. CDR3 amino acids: CASSLGGLPGAYEQYF.

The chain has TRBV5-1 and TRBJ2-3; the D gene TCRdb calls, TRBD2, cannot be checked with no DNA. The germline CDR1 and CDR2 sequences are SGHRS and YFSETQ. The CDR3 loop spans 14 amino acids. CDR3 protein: CASAGGASTDTQYF.

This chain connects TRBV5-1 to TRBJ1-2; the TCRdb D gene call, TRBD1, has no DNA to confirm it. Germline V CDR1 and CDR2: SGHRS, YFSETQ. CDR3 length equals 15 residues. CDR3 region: CASRGPGRSDYGYTF.